This T cell receptor beta chain was identified in a study of CD8+CD57+ T cells in acquired aplastic anemia. Study background: The study obtained an average of about 3.1 ug of DNA from sorted CD4+ and CD8+ cells.

Germline V gives CDR1 SGHVS, CDR2 FQNEAQ. The trim removed 5 bases at V and 5 bases at J, leaving 8 bases unmatched. This CDR3 is 14 amino acids long. On this clonotype: The antigen remains unidentified.

Study-level points and caveats: Overlap between patients and controls comprised roughly 28 CD8+ CDR3 sequences. No significant patient-versus-control difference appeared in CD8+ Simpson's diversity.

Genomic DNA, the template, was used for profiling of the TCR beta VDJ and CDR3. From the reads, TCRdb called clonotypes with MiXCR, one entry per CDR3 protein. The profile covers hundreds of thousands of distinct CDR3 sequences, with approximately 57% appearing a single time and approximately 1.3% taken by the ten largest. CD8+CD57+ cell expansion had been shown by flow cytometry in patients chosen for sequencing. Among the patients, none had received any therapy at the time of blood sampling. The clonotype comes from a human donor with aplastic anemia. Material: sorted CD4+, CD8+, or CD8+CD57+ T cells (not recorded which) from PBMCs. This sequence joins TRBV7-8 and TRBJ1-1; TRBD1 aligns across 7 bases. The CDR3 is CASSPLPGGTEAFF. CDR3 DNA sequence: TGTGCCAGCAGCCCACTGCCAGGGGGGACTGAAGCTTTCTTT.